The 15 T cell receptor beta chains below come from one sample, sequenced in a study of blood T cell repertoires in COVID-19 (dated by TCRdb to 2018 to 2020). The library came from the immunoSEQ multiplex PCR assay. Not all clones reach the TCRdb copy of this immuneACCESS table, which keeps in-frame sequences only. Checked studies attribute under half of the gap to unresolved V genes and leave the rest unexplained. Here the sample has 75,000 to 90,000 clones; 90% occur a single time. The ten biggest clones cover around 0.93% of the sample. The sequencing sample was made of peripheral blood. All receptors come from a woman in her 50s in a cohort sampled during active COVID-19.

V and J are TRBV18 and TRBJ1-2, with D perhaps TRBD1 (6 bases). V was cut by 3 bases and J by 1 base, with 12 bases left in between. Germline V gives CDR1 KGHSH, CDR2 LQKENI. CDR3 length: 15 amino acids. The CDR3 sequence: CASSPRGGSNYGYTF. The CDR3 DNA reads TGTGCCAGCTCACCCCGAGGGGGAAGTAACTATGGCTACACCTTC.

The CDR3, as DNA: TGTGCCAGCAGTGGAGGGGGCAACAATCAGCCCCAGCATTTT. Translation: CASSGGGNNQPQHF. V usage is TRBV2 and J usage is TRBJ1-5, with TRBD1 matching 7 bases. CDR1 SNHLY and CDR2 FYNNEI come from the germline V gene. The CDR3 has 14 amino acids. J lost 3 bases, V lost 4 bases, and 3 bases had no gene match.

The V and J genes are TRBV6-5 and TRBJ1-5, with a tentative D call TRBD1 (5 bases). This CDR3 region has 13 residues. The ends were cut back, 6 bases at V and 1 base at J, with 7 bases in the middle. CDR1 MNHEY and CDR2 SVGAGI come from the germline V gene. In DNA, the CDR3 is TGTGCCAGCAGACCAGGGAGCAATCAGCCCCAGCATTTT. Translation: CASRPGSNQPQHF.

The chain employs TRBV28 and TRBJ2-3; 15 nucleotides align to TRBD2. The CDR3 spans 19 residues. V lost 4 bases, J lost 1 base, and 9 bases stayed unmatched. CDR1 is MDHEN, CDR2 SYDVKM, per germline. The CDR3 protein is CASSSYGTSGRSGTDTQYF. CDR3 nucleotides: TGTGCCAGCAGTTCCTACGGGACTAGCGGGAGGAGTGGCACAGATACGCAGTATTTT.

The gene calls are TRBV6-1 and TRBJ1-2, with TRBD1 matching 7 bases. The CDR3 covers 18 residues. Germline V CDR1 and CDR2: MNHNS, SASEGT. With 1 base clipped from V and 5 bases from J, the junction kept 16 bases outside the gene matches. The CDR3 sequence is CASSEVSPGTALGYGYTF. The CDR3 region has the DNA TGTGCCAGCAGTGAAGTATCTCCCGGGACAGCTCTCGGTTATGGCTACACCTTC.

The CDR3 loop is CASSLARTEETQYF. The DNA of the CDR3 is TGTGCCAGCAGTTTAGCACGGACAGAAGAGACCCAGTACTTC. The V call is TRBV27, the J call TRBJ2-5; D possibly corresponds to TRBD1 (6 bases). CDR1 MNHEY and CDR2 SMNVEV come from the germline V gene (reference sequence). The CDR3 loop spans 14 amino acids. Trimming removed 2 bases from V and 3 bases from J, with 10 bases in between.

The rearrangement joins TRBV9 to TRBJ1-1; D may be TRBD1 (5 bases). The V and J ends lost 4 bases and 5 bases respectively, with 12 bases between them. This CDR3 region has 13 residues. The germline CDR1 and CDR2 sequences are SGDLS and YYNGEE. CDR3 sequence reads: CASSPGGETEAFF. The DNA of the CDR3 is TGTGCCAGCAGCCCCGGGGGAGAGACTGAAGCTTTCTTT.

The chain has TRBV5-6 and TRBJ1-2; the D gene is possibly TRBD1 (6 bases). Trimming shortened V by 5 bases and J by 4 bases, and 12 bases separated the two germline ends. Germline V CDR1 and CDR2: SGHDT, YYEEEE. The CDR3 totals 13 residues. The CDR3 region has the DNA TGTGCCAGCAGTTCGACAGGATTCTATGGCTACACCTTC. It encodes CASSSTGFYGYTF.

V gene TRBV3-1 (or the pseudogene TRBV3-2) combines with J gene TRBJ2-5, with a weak D call TRBD2 (6 bases). V shed 4 bases and J shed 0 bases, with 9 bases lying between them. The CDR3 has 14 residues. Per the germline V gene, CDR1 is LGHDT and CDR2 is YNNKEL (reference sequence). As DNA, the CDR3 is TGTGCCAGCAGCCGCCGGGACTACCAAGAGACCCAGTACTTC. As protein: CASSRRDYQETQYF.

The chain has TRBV7-2 and TRBJ1-2; D unclear. Per the germline V gene, CDR1 is SGHTA and CDR2 is FQGNSA. The CDR3 sequence is 12 residues long. The V end was cut by 6 bases, the J end by 5 bases, with 10 bases between. The CDR3 here is CASSPTFYGYTF. In DNA, the CDR3 is TGTGCCAGCAGTCCAACTTTTTATGGCTACACCTTC. Full variable domain (rest looked up from reference TRBV7-2 and TRBJ1-2): GAGVSQSPSNKVTEKGKDVELRCDPISGHTALYWYRQSLGQGLEFLIYFQGNSAPDKSGLPSDRFSAERTGGSVSTLTIQRTQQEDSAVYLCASSPTFYGYTFGSGTRLTVV.

This chain links TRBV14 with TRBJ2-2; D may be TRBD2 (6 bases). Trimming took 0 bases from V and 6 from J, leaving 11 bases between them. Germline CDR1 and CDR2: SGHDN and FVKESK. The CDR3 runs 15 residues. CDR3 loop: CASSQDPGVPGELFF. The CDR3 bases are TGTGCCAGCAGCCAAGATCCGGGGGTACCCGGGGAGCTGTTTTTT.

The chain couples TRBV5-1 to TRBJ2-4, with D maybe TRBD1 (6 bases). Trimming cost V 4 bases and J 6 bases, with 23 bases left between them. Looked up from germline, CDR1 is SGHRS and CDR2 is YFSETQ. The CDR3 runs to 17 residues. Here the CDR3 DNA reads TGCGCCAGCAGCCCGGGAAGGGGCAGGGGTAGTGGAAACATTCAGTACTTC. It codes for CASSPGRGRGSGNIQYF.

J is TRBJ2-1 and V is TRBV6-6; 8 bases match TRBD2. Germline assignment: CDR1 MNHNY and CDR2 SVGAGI (reference sequence). The junction had 10 bases not matched to a gene; V was cut back by 4 bases and J by 8 bases. CDR3 size: 15 residues. Here the CDR3 DNA reads TGTGCCAGCAGTTCGATTAGCGGGATTTCATATGAGCAGTTCTTC. Amino acids: CASSSISGISYEQFF.

For this clone: Other DNA sequences from this sample encode an identical CDR3 as well. The V gene is TRBV5-4, the J gene TRBJ2-1, with D possibly TRBD2 on 6 matching bases. V shed 0 bases and J shed 2 bases, with 6 bases lying between them. The CDR3 has 14 residues. CDR1 is SGHNT and CDR2 is YYREEE in the germline V gene (reference sequence). The DNA for the CDR3 is TGTGCCAGCAGCTTGGCGGGGGCCTACAATGAGCAGTTCTTC. It codes for CASSLAGAYNEQFF.

V is TRBV18 and J is TRBJ1-1, with a possible D match to TRBD1 (6 bases). CDR3 length: 14 residues. Trimming removed 6 bases from V and 0 bases from J, with 11 bases in between. Germline loops: CDR1 KGHSH, CDR2 LQKENI. The CDR3 loop is CASSFGQMNTEAFF. The CDR3 bases are TGTGCCAGCTCGTTCGGACAGATGAACACTGAAGCTTTCTTT. The entire variable domain, with the rest obtained from reference TRBV18 and TRBJ1-1, is as follows: NAGVMQNPRHLVRRRGQEARLRCSPMKGHSHVYWYRQLPEEGLKFMVYLQKENIIDESGMPKERFSAEFPKEGPSILRIQQVVRGDSAAYFCASSFGQMNTEAFFGQGTRLTVV.